This is a list of T cell receptor beta chains from one sample in a study of post-analysis software for immune sequencing data. A single record per CDR3 protein comes from TCRdb applying MiXCR to the PCR reads. The top ten hold roughly 12% of the sample, which has approximately 460,000 distinct CDR3 sequences, under 55% seen once. Material for sequencing was blood. The receptors were gathered from a girl between 5 and 17 years old with multiple sclerosis. The CDR3 runs from the conserved cysteine through the conserved F or W. D genes are given only for firm matches. The size field is filled for only some rows; it gives once, few, many or a size class.

J gene | V gene | clone size | D gene | CDR3 DNA | CDR3 protein
TRBJ1-1 | TRBV27 | - | - | TGTGCCAGCAGTTCTTCCCACAGGTGGACAAAGGCTTTCTTT | CASSSSHRWTKAFF
TRBJ2-1 | TRBV20-1 | - | TRBD2 | TGCAGTGCTAGTTCTGGACTAGCGGGAAACTCCTACAATGAGCAGTTCTTC | CSASSGLAGNSYNEQFF
TRBJ2-7 | TRBV29-1 | few | - | TGCAGCGCCTCCAGGGCCAGGGTTTACGAGCAGTACTTC | CSASRARVYEQYF
TRBJ2-1 | TRBV7-2 | - | - | TGTGCCAGCAGCTTAGGTCTCCTCGGGTTCTTC | CASSLGLLGFF
TRBJ2-5 | TRBV24-1 | few | - | TGTGCCACCAGTGATTTAGGTGGGGAGACCCAGTACTTC | CATSDLGGETQYF
TRBJ2-6 | TRBV10-3 | few | - | TGTGCCATCAGTGACACCTACTCTGGGGCCAACGTCCTGACTTTC | CAISDTYSGANVLTF
TRBJ2-5 | TRBV18 | - | - | TGTGCCAGCTCACCTTCATCAGAGACCCAGTACTTC | CASSPSSETQYF
TRBJ2-5 | TRBV6-6 | few | - | TGTGCCAGCCGGACCGACAAAACAACGATACAAGAGACCCAGTACTTC | CASRTDKTTIQETQYF
TRBJ1-2 | TRBV4-1 | - | TRBD1 | TGCGCCAGCAGCCGAGCTACAGGGGAGGTCGGCTACACCTTC | CASSRATGEVGYTF
TRBJ2-1 | TRBV11-2 | once | - | TGTGCCAGCAGCTTAGTCCGGGCTGGAAATGAGCAGTTCTTC | CASSLVRAGNEQFF
TRBJ1-5 | TRBV7-8 | - | - | TGTGCCAGCAGCTTGAGGGCTAGCAATCAGCCCCAGCATTTT | CASSLRASNQPQHF
TRBJ2-5 | TRBV4-1 | - | TRBD2 | TGCGCCAGCAGCCGAGAGAACGGGGGGGGCTATGAGCAGTACTTC | CASSRENGGGYEQYF
TRBJ2-1 | TRBV20-1 | - | TRBD2 | TGCAGTGCTAGAGGCCTTACGACTAGCGGGAGCTACAATGAGCAGTTCTTC | CSARGLTTSGSYNEQFF
TRBJ2-3 | TRBV20-1 | few | - | TGCAGTGCTAGGAGTGACGGAGACACAGGTACGCAGTATTTT | CSARSDGDTGTQYF
TRBJ2-5 | TRBV4-1 | - | TRBD1 | TGCGCCAGCAGCTTAGGGGCCCAGGGGGCAGGAGAGACCCAGTACTTC | CASSLGAQGAGETQYF
TRBJ2-7 | TRBV29-1 | - | - | TGCAGCGTTGAAGATCCGAGAGCCTACGAGCAGTACTTC | CSVEDPRAYEQYF
TRBJ2-1 | TRBV6-6 | few | - | TGTGCCAGCAGTTACTCGATTGATAGCATGGATGAGCAGTTCTTC | CASSYSIDSMDEQFF
TRBJ2-1 | TRBV6-1 | - | TRBD2 | TGTGCCAGCAGTAGAAGAGCGGGAGTCAATGAGCAGTTCTTC | CASSRRAGVNEQFF
TRBJ2-3 | TRBV10-3 | - | - | TGTGCCATCAGGACCCCTTTGGGCGGAACGAGCACAGATACGCAGTATTTT | CAIRTPLGGTSTDTQYF
TRBJ1-1 | TRBV5-1 | - | - | TGCGCCAGCTCACAATCGGCGAACACTGAAGCTTTCTTT | CASSQSANTEAFF
TRBJ2-1 | TRBV5-6 | - | - | TGTGCCAGCAGCCTGGGGGAGTTCTCCTACAATGAGCAGTTCTTC | CASSLGEFSYNEQFF
TRBJ2-7 | TRBV28 | few | - | TGTGCCAGCAGCGATGACGAGCAGTACTTC | CASSDDEQYF
TRBJ1-2 | TRBV5-1 | - | - | TGCGCCAGCAGCTTGGGGGGAAACGACTATGGCTACACCTTC | CASSLGGNDYGYTF
TRBJ1-4 | TRBV18 | few | - | TGTGCCAGCTCACCCACCACCGGGACAACTAATGAAAAACTGTTTTTT | CASSPTTGTTNEKLFF
TRBJ1-1 | TRBV6-1 | few | - | TGTGCCAGCAGAGACGGACCGGACACTGAAGCTTTCTTT | CASRDGPDTEAFF
TRBJ2-3 | TRBV5-4 | - | TRBD2 | TGTGCCAGCAGCCCGGGACTAGCGGAAGGAGGTTCAGATACGCAGTATTTT | CASSPGLAEGGSDTQYF
TRBJ1-5 | TRBV2 | - | TRBD1 | TGTGCCAGCAGCGAGGACAGGGGAAGCAATCAGCCCCAGCATTTT | CASSEDRGSNQPQHF
TRBJ2-1 | TRBV7-3 | few | - | TGTGCCAGCAGCCCCGTGACTAACAATGAGCAGTTCTTC | CASSPVTNNEQFF
TRBJ2-7 | TRBV5-1 | - | - | TGCGCCAGCAGCTTGAGGGCACCGTACGAGCAGTACTTC | CASSLRAPYEQYF
TRBJ2-5 | TRBV7-2 | few | TRBD2 | TGTGCCAGCAGCTTGGGGCTAGCGGGAGCCCAGTACTTC | CASSLGLAGAQYF
TRBJ2-7 | TRBV27 | - | TRBD1 | TGTGCCAGCAAGGGACAGGGGTACAACGAGCAGTACTTC | CASKGQGYNEQYF
TRBJ2-3 | TRBV4-1 | few | - | TGCGCCAGCAGCCAAGGCGGTAGAGGGTCAGATACGCAGTATTTT | CASSQGGRGSDTQYF
TRBJ1-1 | TRBV29-1 | - | - | TGCAGCGTCTTGAGTCCCGGCGACACTGAAGCTTTCTTT | CSVLSPGDTEAFF
TRBJ1-6 | TRBV7-2 | - | - | TGTGCCAGCAGCTCCCCAGGGTTAGGCAATTCACCCCTCCACTTT | CASSSPGLGNSPLHF
TRBJ1-1 | TRBV29-1 | - | TRBD1 | TGCAGCGCGACAGGGAGTACTGAAGCTTTCTTT | CSATGSTEAFF
TRBJ2-1 | TRBV12-5 | - | TRBD2 | TGTGCTAGTGGTTTTTACAGCGGGACGTTGCACAATGAGCAGTTCTTC | CASGFYSGTLHNEQFF
TRBJ2-6 | TRBV10-3 | few | TRBD1 | TGTGCCATCAGCCCCGGGACAGGGAGCGGTGGGGCCAACGTCCTGACTTTC | CAISPGTGSGGANVLTF
TRBJ2-5 | TRBV12-3/TRBV12-4 | - | TRBD1 | TGTGCCAGCAGCCGCCCTGGGACAGCCCAAGAGACCCAGTACTTC | CASSRPGTAQETQYF
TRBJ2-6 | TRBV5-1 | - | - | TGCGCCAGCAGCCCAGGACAGAACTCTGGGGCCAACGTCCTGACTTTC | CASSPGQNSGANVLTF
TRBJ1-2 | TRBV20-1 | few | TRBD1 | TGCAGTGGAACCGGGACAGCCTATGGCTACACCTTC | CSGTGTAYGYTF
TRBJ2-7 | TRBV7-2 | - | TRBD1 | TGTGCCAGCAGCCAGAGACAGGGAACCTACGAGCAGTACTTC | CASSQRQGTYEQYF
TRBJ1-2 | TRBV28 | - | TRBD1 | TGTGCCAGCAGCTCACAGGGGGCGGCTGGCTACACCTTC | CASSSQGAAGYTF
TRBJ2-1 | TRBV7-9 | few | - | TGTGCCAGCAGCTTCGGGACTGTTACTGGTCGCAATGAGCAGTTCTTC | CASSFGTVTGRNEQFF
TRBJ2-7 | TRBV29-1 | few | TRBD1 | TGCAGCGTTTACCAGAGAGGGACAGGTGCCTCCAACGAGCAGTACTTC | CSVYQRGTGASNEQYF
TRBJ1-2 | TRBV12-3/TRBV12-4 | - | TRBD1 | TGTGCCAGCAGCGTACAGGGGGCTGGCTACACCTTC | CASSVQGAGYTF
TRBJ2-6 | TRBV29-1 | - | - | TGCAGCGTTGGCGGCAGGGGGGATGCTGGGGTCAACGTCCTGACTTTC | CSVGGRGDAGVNVLTF
TRBJ1-1 | TRBV18 | once | TRBD1 | TGTGCCAGCTCACCACTTCAGACAGGGAGGGACCCGAACACTGAAGCTTTCTTT | CASSPLQTGRDPNTEAFF
TRBJ2-7 | TRBV20-1 | once | TRBD1 | TGCAGTGCTAGTAATCCGACAGGGAAGCACGAGCAGTACTTC | CSASNPTGKHEQYF